Below are 12 T cell receptor beta chains sequenced from a single sample in a study of CD8 T cells in ankylosing spondylitis. TCRdb reprocessed the 5' RACE reads via MiXCR and lists one record per CDR3 protein. The sample consists of about 240,000 distinct CDR3 sequences, roughly 8.6% of them appearing once. The sample taken for sequencing was blood, either unsorted or a sorted T cell fraction (not recorded which). The receptors were gathered from a male donor with ankylosing spondylitis or in good health (not recorded which).

Worth noting for this clonotype: This clone may be a read error of a much larger clone one base away. V and J are TRBV12-3 or TRBV12-4 and TRBJ2-1; 7 bases are a match to TRBD1. V lost 5 bases and J lost 4; bases outside the gene matches: 8. This CDR3 is 15 amino acids long. Here the CDR3 reads CASSPGQDLYNEQFF. CDR3 bases: TGTGCCAGCAGTCCCGGACAGGACCTATACAATGAGCAGTTCTTC.

In this sample, this clonotype turned up many times. The chain couples TRBV7-2 to TRBJ2-1; no clear D. CDR1 and CDR2 from the germline V gene are SGHTA and FQGNSA. V lost 5 bases and J 10 bases, leaving 18 bases between the germline ends. The CDR3 contains 14 residues. The CDR3 DNA follows: TGTGCCAGCAGCCTCTCCTACTTGCGTCACGAGCAGTTCTTC. It codes for CASSLSYLRHEQFF. Filled out from reference TRBV7-2 and TRBJ2-1, the complete variable domain reads GAGVSQSPSNKVTEKGKDVELRCDPISGHTALYWYRQSLGQGLEFLIYFQGNSAPDKSGLPSDRFSAERTGGSVSTLTIQRTQQEDSAVYLCASSLSYLRHEQFFGPGTRLTVL.

This chain links TRBV20-1 with TRBJ2-7; 7 bases are shared with TRBD2. The ends lost 5 bases at V and 0 bases at J; junction bases unmatched: 7. Germline lookup yields CDR1 DFQATT and CDR2 SNEGSKA (reference sequence). This CDR3 spans 14 amino acids. The CDR3 region is CSASPGRSSYEQYF. Written as DNA, the CDR3 is TGCAGTGCTTCCCCCGGGAGGAGCTCCTACGAGCAGTACTTC.

This chain connects TRBV3-1 to TRBJ2-7, with 7 bases fitting TRBD1. Germline CDR1 reads LGHDT; CDR2 reads YNNKEL (reference sequence). The CDR3 contains 15 residues. With V trimmed by 1 base and J by 5 bases, 8 bases remained unmatched. CDR3 protein: CASSQGETGPDEQYF. The CDR3 bases are TGTGCCAGCAGCCAAGGGGAGACAGGGCCGGACGAGCAGTACTTC.

The table lists this clonotype with many counts. The chain uses TRBV5-6 and TRBJ2-1, with 7 bases aligning to TRBD2. With 7 bases clipped from V and 9 bases from J, the junction kept 7 bases outside the gene matches. Germline V CDR1 and CDR2: SGHDT, YYEEEE. There are 12 residues in the CDR3. The CDR3 sequence: CASSTGGGEQFF. The DNA for the CDR3 is TGTGCCAGCTCCACGGGCGGGGGTGAGCAGTTCTTC.

This clonotype was seen many times. The rearrangement uses TRBV11-2 and TRBJ2-7, with a possible D match to TRBD2 (6 bases). The CDR3 has 12 amino acids. Germline V gene sequence: CDR1 SGHAT, CDR2 FQNNGV. Between the trimmed V and J ends, which lost 4 bases and 4 bases, there was a span of 8 bases. CDR3 nucleotide sequence: TGTGCCAGCAGCTGGGGGGATTACGAGCAGTACTTC. Its translation is CASSWGDYEQYF.

This chain connects TRBV9 to TRBJ1-4; a weak D match, TRBD1 (5 bases). This CDR3 contains 15 residues. Germline values: CDR1 SGDLS, CDR2 YYNGEE. Trimming cost V 3 bases and J 5 bases, with 14 bases left between them. CDR3 nucleotide sequence: TGTGCCAGCAGCGCCGAGACAGCTTCCAATGAAAAACTGTTTTTT. It encodes CASSAETASNEKLFF.

About this clonotype itself: This clone may be a read error of a much larger clone one base away. The genes are TRBV10-2 and TRBJ2-2, with D possibly being TRBD2 (6 bases). The CDR3 spans 13 residues. Germline V gives CDR1 WSHSY, CDR2 SAAADI. The CDR3 nucleotides read TGCGCCAGCAGTGAAGGGTTGGCCGGGGGGCTGTTTTTT. Translation: CASSEGLAGGLFF.

On this clonotype itself: A clone one base away is much larger, so this may be a read error. The conserved phenylalanine or tryptophan is not found at the CDR3 terminus, so this likely reflects a read error. The chain combines TRBV25-1 with TRBJ1-2; D is ambiguous. CDR3 size: 13 residues. Trimming left V 4 bases short and J 2 bases short, with 8 bases between. Per the germline V gene, CDR1 is MGHDK and CDR2 is SYGVNS. The DNA for the CDR3 is TGTGCCAGCAGTGCGGGGAGAAACTATGGCTACACCTCC. Translating it yields CASSAGRNYGYTS.

This clonotype was observed at least ten times. This chain connects TRBV7-6 to TRBJ2-1; 14 bases line up with TRBD2. The V and J ends lost 5 bases and 4 bases, in that order; junction bases with no gene match: 4. Germline V lookup: CDR1 SGHVS, CDR2 FNYEAQ. The CDR3 is 16 amino acids. CDR3 amino acids: CASSQGLAGVYNEQFF. The CDR3 nucleotides read TGTGCCAGCAGCCAGGGACTAGCGGGGGTGTACAATGAGCAGTTCTTC.

This clonotype was picked up a small number of times. The chain combines TRBV13 with TRBJ1-6, with D maybe TRBD1 (5 bases). The V gene's germline CDR1 is PRHDT and CDR2 FYEKMQ (reference sequence). This CDR3 region has 17 residues. The germline V and J ends were trimmed by 3 bases and 0 bases, with 12 bases remaining between them. The CDR3 here is CASSLLGQSSYNSPLHF. The CDR3 bases are TGTGCCAGCAGCTTGTTGGGGCAGAGCTCCTATAATTCACCCCTCCACTTT. The entire variable domain, with the rest obtained from reference TRBV13 and TRBJ1-6, is as follows: AAGVIQSPRHLIKEKRETATLKCYPIPRHDTVYWYQQGPGQDPQFLISFYEKMQSDKGSIPDRFSAQQFSDYHSELNMSSLELGDSALYFCASSLLGQSSYNSPLHFGNGTRLTVT.

This clonotype was recorded at least ten times. The CDR3 sequence: CASSLFYGGNEKLFF. CDR3 DNA: TGTGCCAGCAGCTTATTCTACGGGGGTAATGAAAAACTGTTTTTT. The chain employs TRBV7-2 and TRBJ1-4; tentatively, D is TRBD1 (5 bases). Germline V lookup: CDR1 SGHTA, CDR2 FQGNSA. The V end lost 2 bases, the J end lost 4 bases, and 11 bases lay between the germline ends. CDR3 length: 15 residues.